This T cell receptor beta chain derives from a study of blood T cell repertoires in COVID-19. Study-wide background: Sites in the United States, Italy and Spain provided acute and convalescent COVID-19 samples. T cells, B-cell-depleted T cells, or PBMCs supplied cDNA or gDNA.

Germline V CDR1 and CDR2: SGHRS, YFSETQ. The CDR3 has 15 amino acids. The V gene lost 4 bases and the J gene lost 5 bases, with 16 bases spanning the gap. Per the authors' pipeline: Cell counts per sample came from amplifying reference gene primers. Generated by immunoSEQ multiplex PCR, the TCRdb table keeps only in-frame clones and is missing some. V and J calls and clone size come straight from that table; D and trimming were deduced from the DNA. Of about 250,000 clones listed, 75% to 85% are singletons. The gene calls are TRBV5-1 and TRBJ2-4; TRBD1 might be the D (6 bases). This sequence was found in a woman aged 65 to 85 with acute or convalescent COVID-19. Sequenced material: peripheral blood. CDR3 loop: CASSLHGQFENIQYF. CDR3 DNA: TGCGCCAGCAGCCTACATGGACAGTTCGAAAACATTCAGTACTTC.